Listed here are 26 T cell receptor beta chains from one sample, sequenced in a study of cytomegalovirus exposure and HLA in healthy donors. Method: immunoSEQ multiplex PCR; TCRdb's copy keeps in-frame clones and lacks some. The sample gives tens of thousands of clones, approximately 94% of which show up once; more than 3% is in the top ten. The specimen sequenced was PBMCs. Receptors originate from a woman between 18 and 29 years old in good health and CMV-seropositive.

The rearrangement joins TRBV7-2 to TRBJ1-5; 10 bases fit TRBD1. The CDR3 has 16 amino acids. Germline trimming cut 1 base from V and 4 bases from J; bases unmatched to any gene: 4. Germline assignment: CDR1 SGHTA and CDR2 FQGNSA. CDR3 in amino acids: CASSLGQGALNQPQHF. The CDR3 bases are TGTGCCAGCAGCTTAGGACAGGGGGCGCTAAATCAGCCCCAGCATTTT.

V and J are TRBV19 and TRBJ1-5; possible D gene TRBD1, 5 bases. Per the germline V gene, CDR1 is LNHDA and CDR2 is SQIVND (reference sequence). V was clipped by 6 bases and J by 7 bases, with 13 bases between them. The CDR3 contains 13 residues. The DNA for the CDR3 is TGTGCCAGTAGCCCAGGGAAGAAACAGCCCCAGCATTTT. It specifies CASSPGKKQPQHF.

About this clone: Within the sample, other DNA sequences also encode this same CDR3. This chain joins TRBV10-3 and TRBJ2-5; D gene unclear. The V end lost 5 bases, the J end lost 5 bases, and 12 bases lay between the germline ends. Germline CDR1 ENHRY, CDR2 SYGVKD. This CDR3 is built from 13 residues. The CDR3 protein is CAISSGGGETQYF. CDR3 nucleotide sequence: TGTGCCATCAGTTCGGGTGGTGGGGAGACCCAGTACTTC.

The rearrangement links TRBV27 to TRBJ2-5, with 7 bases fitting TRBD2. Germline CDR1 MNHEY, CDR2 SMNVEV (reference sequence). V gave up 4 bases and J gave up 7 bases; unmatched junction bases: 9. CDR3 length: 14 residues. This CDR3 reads CASSSTTSAATQYF. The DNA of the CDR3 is TGTGCCAGCAGTTCAACTACTAGCGCGGCGACCCAGTACTTC.

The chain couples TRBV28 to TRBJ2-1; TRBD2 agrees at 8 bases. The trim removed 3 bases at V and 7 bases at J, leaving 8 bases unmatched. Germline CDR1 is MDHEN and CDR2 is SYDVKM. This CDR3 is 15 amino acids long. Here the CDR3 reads CASSLLDGRANEQFF. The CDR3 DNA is TGTGCCAGCAGTTTGCTTGACGGGAGGGCGAATGAGCAGTTCTTC.

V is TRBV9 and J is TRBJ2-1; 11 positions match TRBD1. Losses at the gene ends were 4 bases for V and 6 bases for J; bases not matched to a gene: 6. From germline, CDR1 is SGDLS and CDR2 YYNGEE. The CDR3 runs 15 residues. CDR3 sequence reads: CASSFTGTGGNEQFF. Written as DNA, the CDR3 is TGTGCCAGCAGCTTCACCGGGACAGGGGGCAATGAGCAGTTCTTC.

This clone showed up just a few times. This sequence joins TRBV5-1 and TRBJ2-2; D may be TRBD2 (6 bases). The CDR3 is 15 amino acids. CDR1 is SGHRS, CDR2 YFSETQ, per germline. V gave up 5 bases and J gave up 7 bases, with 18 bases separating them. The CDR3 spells CASSSRGTGDGELFF. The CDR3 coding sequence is TGCGCCAGCAGTTCCCGGGGGACCGGGGACGGGGAGCTGTTTTTT.

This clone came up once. The CDR3 sequence: CAWSVMGLAGGPETQYF. The DNA for the CDR3 is TGTGCCTGGAGTGTAATGGGACTAGCGGGAGGCCCGGAGACCCAGTACTTC. The chain uses TRBV30 and TRBJ2-5; 15 bases line up with TRBD2. Germline V gives CDR1 GTSNPN, CDR2 SVGIG (reference sequence). There are 17 residues in the CDR3. With 0 bases clipped from V and 5 bases from J, the junction kept 7 bases outside the gene matches. The entire variable domain, with the rest obtained from reference TRBV30 and TRBJ2-5, is as follows: SQTIHQWPATLVQPVGSPLSLECTVEGTSNPNLYWYRQAAGRGLQLLFYSVGIGQISSEVPQNLSASRPQDRQFILSSKKLLLSDSGFYLCAWSVMGLAGGPETQYFGPGTRLLVL.

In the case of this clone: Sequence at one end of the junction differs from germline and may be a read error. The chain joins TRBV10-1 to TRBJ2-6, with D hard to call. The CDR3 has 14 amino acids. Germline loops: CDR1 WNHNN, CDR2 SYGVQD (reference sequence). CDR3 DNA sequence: TGCGCCAGCAGTGGAACAACAAGATCACACAAAGTCGGGTTC. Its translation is CASSGTTRSHKVGF.

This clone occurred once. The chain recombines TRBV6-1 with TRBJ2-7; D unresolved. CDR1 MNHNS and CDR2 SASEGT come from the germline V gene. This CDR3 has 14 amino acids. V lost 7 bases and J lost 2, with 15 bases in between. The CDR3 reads CASITLNGAYEQYF. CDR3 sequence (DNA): TGTGCCAGCATCACTTTGAACGGAGCCTACGAGCAGTACTTC.

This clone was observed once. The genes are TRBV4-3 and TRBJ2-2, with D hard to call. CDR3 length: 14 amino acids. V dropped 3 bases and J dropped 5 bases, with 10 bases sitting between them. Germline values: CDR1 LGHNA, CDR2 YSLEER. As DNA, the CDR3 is TGCGCCAGCAGCCATAGCCTCCAGACCGGGGAGCTGTTTTTT. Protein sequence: CASSHSLQTGELFF.

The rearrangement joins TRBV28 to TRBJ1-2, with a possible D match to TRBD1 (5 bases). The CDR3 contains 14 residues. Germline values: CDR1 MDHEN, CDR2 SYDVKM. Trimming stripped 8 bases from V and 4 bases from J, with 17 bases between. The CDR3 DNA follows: TGTGCCAGCGTTAAGGCGCGGGACGCCTATGGCTACACCTTC. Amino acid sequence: CASVKARDAYGYTF.

The CDR3 bases are TGTGCCAGCAGACCCACAGAAACAGATACGCAGTATTTT. It yields the protein CASRPTETDTQYF. The V gene is TRBV6-5, the J gene TRBJ2-3; D ambiguous. CDR3 length equals 13 residues. Germline V gene data show CDR1 as MNHEY and CDR2 as SVGAGI. V lost 6 bases and J lost 3, with 10 bases in between.

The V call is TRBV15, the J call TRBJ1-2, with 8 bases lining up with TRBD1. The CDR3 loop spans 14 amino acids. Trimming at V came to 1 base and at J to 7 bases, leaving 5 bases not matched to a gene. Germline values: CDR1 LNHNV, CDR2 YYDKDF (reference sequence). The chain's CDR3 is CATSRGQGLSGYTF. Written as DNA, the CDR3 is TGTGCCACCAGCAGAGGACAGGGGTTGTCTGGCTACACCTTC.

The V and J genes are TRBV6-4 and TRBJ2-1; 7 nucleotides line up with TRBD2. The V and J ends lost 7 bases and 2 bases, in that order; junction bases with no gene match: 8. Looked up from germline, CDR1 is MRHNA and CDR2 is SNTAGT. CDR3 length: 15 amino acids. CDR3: CASTRTGGTYNEQFF. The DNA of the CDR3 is TGTGCCAGCACCCGAACGGGAGGAACCTACAATGAGCAGTTCTTC.

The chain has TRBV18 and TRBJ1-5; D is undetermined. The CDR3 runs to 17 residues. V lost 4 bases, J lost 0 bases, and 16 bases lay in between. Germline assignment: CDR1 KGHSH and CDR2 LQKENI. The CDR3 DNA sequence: TGTGCCAGCTCACTTATTGAACCGGCAGGTAGCAATCAGCCCCAGCATTTT. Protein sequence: CASSLIEPAGSNQPQHF. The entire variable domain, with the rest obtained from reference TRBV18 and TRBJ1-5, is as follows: NAGVMQNPRHLVRRRGQEARLRCSPMKGHSHVYWYRQLPEEGLKFMVYLQKENIIDESGMPKERFSAEFPKEGPSILRIQQVVRGDSAAYFCASSLIEPAGSNQPQHFGDGTRLSIL.

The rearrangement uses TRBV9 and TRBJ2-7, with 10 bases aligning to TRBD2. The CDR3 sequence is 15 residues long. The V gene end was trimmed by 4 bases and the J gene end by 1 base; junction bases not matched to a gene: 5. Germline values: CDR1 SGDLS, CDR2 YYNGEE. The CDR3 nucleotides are TGTGCCAGCAGCTTTAGCGGGGGGCCTTCCTACGAGCAGTACTTC. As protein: CASSFSGGPSYEQYF.

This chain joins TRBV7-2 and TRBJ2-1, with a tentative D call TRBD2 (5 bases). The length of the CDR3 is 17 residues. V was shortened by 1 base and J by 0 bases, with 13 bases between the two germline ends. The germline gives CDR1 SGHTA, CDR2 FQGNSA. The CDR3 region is CASSLGQAVFSYNEQFF. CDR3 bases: TGTGCCAGCAGCTTAGGTCAAGCGGTCTTCTCCTACAATGAGCAGTTCTTC.

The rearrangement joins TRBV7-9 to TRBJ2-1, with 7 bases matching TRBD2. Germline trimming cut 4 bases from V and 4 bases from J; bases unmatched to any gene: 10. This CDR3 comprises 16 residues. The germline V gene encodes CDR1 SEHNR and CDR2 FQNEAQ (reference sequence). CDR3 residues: CASSSFAGTNYNEQFF. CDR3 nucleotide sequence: TGTGCCAGCAGCTCTTTTGCCGGGACTAATTACAATGAGCAGTTCTTC.

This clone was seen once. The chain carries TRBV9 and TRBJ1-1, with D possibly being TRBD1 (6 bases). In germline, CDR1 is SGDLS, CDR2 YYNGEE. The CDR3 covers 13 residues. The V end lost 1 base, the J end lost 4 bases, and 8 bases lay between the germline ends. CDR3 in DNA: TGTGCCAGCAGCGTAAAAGGGGGCACTGAAGCTTTCTTT. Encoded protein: CASSVKGGTEAFF.

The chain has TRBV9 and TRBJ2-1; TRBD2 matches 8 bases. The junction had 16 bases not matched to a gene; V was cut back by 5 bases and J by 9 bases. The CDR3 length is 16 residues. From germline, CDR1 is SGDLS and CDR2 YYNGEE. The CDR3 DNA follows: TGTGCCAGCAGTTACCTGGGGGGAGCGGGAGTAGGTGAGCAGTTCTTC. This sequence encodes CASSYLGGAGVGEQFF.

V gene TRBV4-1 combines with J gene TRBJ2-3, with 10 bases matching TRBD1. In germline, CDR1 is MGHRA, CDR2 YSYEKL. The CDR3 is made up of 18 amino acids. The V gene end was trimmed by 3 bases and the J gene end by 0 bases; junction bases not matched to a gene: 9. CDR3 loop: CASSQSRDRGRSTDTQYF. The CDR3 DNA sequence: TGCGCCAGCAGCCAGTCCCGGGACAGGGGTCGGAGCACAGATACGCAGTATTTT.

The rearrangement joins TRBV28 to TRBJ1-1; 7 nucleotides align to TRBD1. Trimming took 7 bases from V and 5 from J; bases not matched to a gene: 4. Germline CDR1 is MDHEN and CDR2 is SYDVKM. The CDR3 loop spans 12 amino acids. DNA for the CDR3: TGTGCCAGCAACCAGGGGGGAACTGAAGCTTTCTTT. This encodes CASNQGGTEAFF.

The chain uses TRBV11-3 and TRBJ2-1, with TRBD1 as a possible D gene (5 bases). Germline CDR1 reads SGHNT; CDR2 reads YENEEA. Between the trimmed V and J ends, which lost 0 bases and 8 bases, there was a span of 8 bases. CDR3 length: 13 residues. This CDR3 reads CASSLEGVDEQFF. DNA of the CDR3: TGTGCCAGCAGCTTAGAAGGGGTGGATGAGCAGTTCTTC.

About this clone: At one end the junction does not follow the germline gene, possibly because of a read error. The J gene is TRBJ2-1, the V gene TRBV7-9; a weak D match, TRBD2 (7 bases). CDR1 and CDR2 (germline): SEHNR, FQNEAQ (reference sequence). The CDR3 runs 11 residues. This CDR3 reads CASSPTRGALF. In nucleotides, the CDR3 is TGTGCCAGCAGCCCTACCCGGGGGGCCCTCTTC.

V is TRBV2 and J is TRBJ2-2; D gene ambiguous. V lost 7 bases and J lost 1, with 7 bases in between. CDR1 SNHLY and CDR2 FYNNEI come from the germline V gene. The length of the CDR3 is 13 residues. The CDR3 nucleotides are TGTGCCAGCATAGGAGAGAACACCGGGGAGCTGTTTTTT. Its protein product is CASIGENTGELFF.